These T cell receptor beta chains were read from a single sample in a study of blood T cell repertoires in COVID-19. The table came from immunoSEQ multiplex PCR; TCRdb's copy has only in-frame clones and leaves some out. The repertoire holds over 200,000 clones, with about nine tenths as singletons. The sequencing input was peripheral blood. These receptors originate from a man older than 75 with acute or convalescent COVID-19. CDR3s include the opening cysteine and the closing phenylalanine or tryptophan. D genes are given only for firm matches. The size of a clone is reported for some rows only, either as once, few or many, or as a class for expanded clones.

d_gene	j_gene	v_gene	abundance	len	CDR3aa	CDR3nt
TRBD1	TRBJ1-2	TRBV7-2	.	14	CASSQTGGNYGYTF	TGTGCCAGCAGCCAGACAGGGGGCAACTATGGCTACACCTTC
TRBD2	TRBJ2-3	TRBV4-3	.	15	CASSQLTGGTDTQYF	TGCGCCAGCAGCCAGCTTACCGGGGGGACAGATACGCAGTATTTT
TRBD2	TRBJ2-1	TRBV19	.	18	CASSIWVGRREGRIEQFF	TGTGCCAGTAGTATTTGGGTGGGCCGGCGGGAGGGCCGTATTGAGCAGTTCTTC
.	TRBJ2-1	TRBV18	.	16	CASSPPGGLSYNEQFF	TGTGCCAGCTCACCGCCGGGCGGGCTCTCCTACAATGAGCAGTTCTTC
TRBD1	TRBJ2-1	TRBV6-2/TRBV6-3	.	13	CASSLQGYNEQFF	TGTGCCAGCAGCCTACAGGGGTACAATGAGCAGTTCTTC
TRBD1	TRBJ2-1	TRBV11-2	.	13	CASSWTGGNEQFF	TGTGCCAGCAGCTGGACAGGGGGCAATGAGCAGTTCTTC
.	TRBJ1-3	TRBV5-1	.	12	CASSPEGNTIYF	TGCGCCAGCAGCCCGGAGGGAAACACCATATATTTT
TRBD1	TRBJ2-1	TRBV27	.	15	CASSARQGGWVEQFF	TGTGCCAGCAGTGCCCGACAGGGGGGTTGGGTTGAGCAGTTCTTC
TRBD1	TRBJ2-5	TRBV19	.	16	CASSMGNRGLFETQYF	TGTGCCAGTAGTATGGGAAACAGGGGGCTCTTTGAGACCCAGTACTTC
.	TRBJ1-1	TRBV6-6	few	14	CASSPRGMNTEAFF	TGTGCCAGCAGTCCCCGTGGCATGAACACTGAAGCTTTCTTT